This T cell receptor beta chain was obtained from a study of T cell responses to AZD1222 COVID-19 vaccine. Germline V gene sequence: CDR1 LGHDT, CDR2 YNNKEL (reference sequence). V shed 0 bases and J shed 8 bases, with 6 bases lying between them. The length of the CDR3 is 12 residues. Measured with immunoSEQ multiplex PCR; TCRdb has only the in-frame clones, and not every one. The sample contains 150,000 to 200,000 clones, 92% of which appear only once. For this clone: Its antigen is not identified.

Study-level findings and limits: Spike-specific TCR breadth and depth grew following two AZD1222 doses. There were mostly white British donors and more females than males, and clonal diversity was possibly underestimated. Seropositive at baseline were only a handful of AZD1222 recipients.

The chain links TRBV3-1 (or the pseudogene TRBV3-2) to TRBJ2-3; D uncertain. This sample comprised peripheral blood, obtained 28 days after the second AZD1222 dose. The receptor was derived from an adult who received the AZD1222 COVID-19 vaccine. The CDR3 is CASSQEESTQYF. The CDR3 DNA sequence: TGTGCCAGCAGCCAAGAGGAGAGTACGCAGTATTTT.